The clone carrying this T cell receptor beta chain was counted at least ten times. Its antigen is as yet unknown. This entry belongs to a study of CD8 T cells in ankylosing spondylitis. Making use of molecular barcodes, quantitative 5'-RACE generated TCR beta libraries. TCRdb called the 5' RACE reads again in MiXCR, with one record for every CDR3 protein. The sample carries some 240,000 distinct CDR3 sequences, approximately 20% recorded once. Study outcomes and limitations: Ankylosing spondylitis blood appeared to be characterized by a TCR beta motif of several highly homologous variants. Reportedly, disease-linked clones are significantly enriched in ankylosing spondylitis patients' matched synovial fluid. Existing reports had already noted some motif variants in reactive arthritis synovial fluid and blood.

CDR1 MGHRA and CDR2 YSYEKL come from the germline V gene. V lost 1 base and J lost 4; bases outside the gene matches: 5. This CDR3 has 16 amino acids. This rearrangement joins TRBV4-1 to TRBJ2-1; TRBD2 agrees at 9 bases. Sequencing used blood, either unsorted or a sorted T cell fraction (not recorded which). This sequence originates from a male donor with ankylosing spondylitis or in good health (not recorded which). The CDR3 reads CASSQAWTSAYNEQFF. CDR3 sequence (DNA): TGCGCCAGCAGCCAAGCGTGGACTAGCGCATACAATGAGCAGTTCTTC.